The 30 T cell receptor beta chains presented below share a single source sample, sequenced in a study of OX40 agonist ivuxolimab in advanced cancers. Clones were sequenced by immunoSEQ multiplex PCR, and TCRdb holds only the in-frame ones, with some missing. The repertoire includes 30,000 to 40,000 clones, roughly nine tenths of them detected once, and 26% sits in the top ten. Source: CD4+ or CD8+ T cells sorted from blood, taken in a trial of the OX40 agonist ivuxolimab. The receptor set was obtained from an adult with an advanced solid tumor such as melanoma, head and neck, liver or kidney cancer.

J is TRBJ2-7 and V is TRBV28; TRBD1 is a possible D gene (6 bases). This CDR3 spans 17 amino acids. Deletions cut 5 bases from V and 2 bases from J, with 22 bases between. CDR1 MDHEN and CDR2 SYDVKM come from the germline V gene. CDR3 sequence reads: CASSPGGGGPPTYEQYF. The CDR3 nucleotides are TGTGCCAGCAGTCCTGGGGGTGGGGGCCCGCCTACCTACGAGCAGTACTTC.

Remarks on this clone: An end of the junction differs from the germline gene, which may be a read error. V gene TRBV7-7 combines with J gene TRBJ2-7, with D possibly matching TRBD2 (5 bases). The germline CDR1 and CDR2 sequences are SSHAT and FNYEAQ (reference sequence). The CDR3 length is 15 residues. The CDR3 sequence: CASSLEGLSSYEQYF. In DNA, the CDR3 is TGTGCTAGCAGCTTAGAGGGTTTGAGCTCCTACGAGCAGTACTTC.

The chain joins TRBV19 to TRBJ1-6; D possibly corresponds to TRBD1 (6 bases). There are 13 residues in the CDR3. Germline V gene sequence: CDR1 LNHDA, CDR2 SQIVND (reference sequence). The V gene lost 4 bases and the J gene lost 8 bases, with 9 bases spanning the gap. Here the CDR3 reads CASSNQGYSPLHF. DNA of the CDR3: TGTGCCAGTAGTAACCAGGGGTATTCACCCCTCCACTTT.

This chain joins TRBV27 and TRBJ2-1; 7 bases line up with TRBD1. With V trimmed by 5 bases and J by 6 bases, 13 bases remained unmatched. This CDR3 has 16 residues. CDR1 is MNHEY and CDR2 is SMNVEV in the germline V gene (reference sequence). DNA for the CDR3: TGTGCCAGCAGTCCAATGACAGGGCCGGAGATCAATGAGCAGTTCTTC. It encodes CASSPMTGPEINEQFF.

The chain combines TRBV15 with TRBJ2-3; TRBD1 is a possible D gene (7 bases). Trimming removed 1 base from V and 5 bases from J, with 22 bases in between. Germline V gives CDR1 LNHNV, CDR2 YYDKDF (reference sequence). The CDR3 runs 18 residues. This chain's CDR3 is CATSRARNTRQGGDTQYF. The CDR3, as DNA: TGTGCCACCAGCAGAGCACGGAACACCCGACAGGGAGGAGATACGCAGTATTTT.

The chain combines TRBV6-5 with TRBJ1-1; D not resolved. Trimming shortened V by 7 bases and J by 8 bases, and 11 bases separated the two germline ends. Germline lookup yields CDR1 MNHEY and CDR2 SVGAGI. The CDR3 extends over 11 amino acids. The CDR3 DNA sequence: TGTGCCAGCACCCTCGGTCCCGAAGCTTTCTTT. Amino acids: CASTLGPEAFF.

The rearrangement links TRBV7-9 to TRBJ2-7, with a possible D match to TRBD1 (6 bases). Germline-derived CDR1 and CDR2 are SEHNR and FQNEAQ (reference sequence). This CDR3 comprises 14 residues. The V gene lost 3 bases and the J gene lost 2 bases, with 11 bases spanning the gap. This chain's CDR3 is CASSLANRAYEQYF. The CDR3 nucleotides read TGTGCCAGCAGCTTGGCAAACAGGGCCTACGAGCAGTACTTC.

A few counts support this clone. The chain recombines TRBV4-1 with TRBJ1-5, with TRBD1 as a possible D gene (5 bases). CDR1 is MGHRA, CDR2 YSYEKL, per germline. Trimming stripped 6 bases from V and 7 bases from J, with 13 bases between. The CDR3 totals 13 residues. CDR3 sequence: CASSPAGNQPQHF. CDR3 DNA: TGCGCCAGCAGTCCCGCAGGGAACCAGCCCCAGCATTTT.

The V call is TRBV7-9, the J call TRBJ2-5; possible D gene TRBD2, 5 bases. The CDR3 extends over 14 amino acids. Trimming took 2 bases from V and 3 from J, leaving 10 bases between them. Germline CDR1 and CDR2: SEHNR and FQNEAQ (reference sequence). The chain's CDR3 is CASSLTGREETQYF. The CDR3 bases are TGTGCCAGCAGCTTAACGGGAAGAGAAGAGACCCAGTACTTC.

The gene calls are TRBV15 and TRBJ1-1; 7 bases agree with TRBD1. From germline, CDR1 is LNHNV and CDR2 YYDKDF (reference sequence). With 5 bases clipped from V and 3 bases from J, the junction kept 12 bases outside the gene matches. This CDR3 is 16 amino acids long. Here the CDR3 reads CATSVSRTGLHTEAFF. Here the CDR3 DNA reads TGTGCCACCAGCGTCAGCAGGACAGGCCTTCACACTGAAGCTTTCTTT.

V gene TRBV7-3 combines with J gene TRBJ2-1; weak D call: TRBD2 (6 bases). CDR3 length: 16 amino acids. Germline V gives CDR1 SGHTA, CDR2 FQGTGA. The V and J ends lost 4 bases and 1 base respectively, with 14 bases between them. The CDR3 bases are TGTGCCAGCAGCTGGGTAGGTAGCGGATCCTACAATGAGCAGTTCTTC. This codes for CASSWVGSGSYNEQFF.

This chain links TRBV7-3 with TRBJ2-7, with TRBD2 matching over 7 bases. J was trimmed by 5 bases and V by 5 bases; bases with no gene match: 12. The germline V gene encodes CDR1 SGHTA and CDR2 FQGTGA. The CDR3 length is 15 residues. Here the CDR3 DNA reads TGTGCCAGCAGCGCTTTGGGCGGGAGCAGGGACGAGCAGTACTTC. It encodes CASSALGGSRDEQYF.

This CDR3 is CASRATYNEQFF. CDR3 DNA: TGCGCCAGCCGGGCGACCTACAATGAGCAGTTCTTC. The rearrangement joins TRBV5-1 to TRBJ2-1; D unresolved. V shed 7 bases and J shed 2 bases, with 7 bases lying between them. The CDR3 length is 12 residues. Per germline, CDR1 SGHRS and CDR2 YFSETQ.

The rearrangement uses TRBV19 and TRBJ1-5; D is undetermined. The germline V gene encodes CDR1 LNHDA and CDR2 SQIVND (reference sequence). V lost 5 bases and J lost 7, with 9 bases in between. The CDR3 spans 12 residues. The CDR3 DNA sequence: TGTGCCAGTAGTCTGTGGTTCCAGCCCCAGCATTTT. Translation: CASSLWFQPQHF.

The chain has TRBV7-6 and TRBJ2-1, with 11 bases fitting TRBD2. V lost 4 bases, J lost 6 bases, and 5 bases stayed unmatched. The germline gives CDR1 SGHVS, CDR2 FNYEAQ. This CDR3 contains 15 residues. The CDR3, as DNA: TGTGCCAGCAGCTCCGGGACTAGCGGCCTCAATGAGCAGTTCTTC. Translated, it gives CASSSGTSGLNEQFF.

This chain uses TRBV4-1 with TRBJ1-5; TRBD1 might be the D (5 bases). Germline V gives CDR1 MGHRA, CDR2 YSYEKL. This CDR3 region has 13 residues. The V end lost 0 bases, the J end lost 6 bases, and 6 bases lay between the germline ends. The CDR3 spells CASSQEGGQPQHF. The CDR3 DNA follows: TGCGCCAGCAGCCAAGAGGGGGGTCAGCCCCAGCATTTT.

For this clone: This likely stems from a read error, as it lies one base from a far larger clone. This chain joins TRBV6-1 and TRBJ2-5; tentative D call: TRBD1 (6 bases). The DNA matches TRBJ2-7 better at its end, which makes the J call doubtful. The V gene's germline CDR1 is MNHNS and CDR2 SASEGT. This CDR3 region has 13 residues. The CDR3 sequence is CASSEGDKYEQYF. The CDR3 bases are TGTGCCAGCAGTGAAGGGGACAAATACGAGCAGTACTTC.

The rearrangement uses TRBV12-5 and TRBJ2-3; D unclear. The CDR3 sequence is 15 residues long. The germline gives CDR1 LGHNT, CDR2 FRNRAP. Trimming stripped 1 base from V and 0 bases from J, with 8 bases between. CDR3 DNA sequence: TGTGCTAGTGGTTTGGGTGGAGTCAGCACAGATACGCAGTATTTT. Residues: CASGLGGVSTDTQYF.

V gene TRBV10-3 combines with J gene TRBJ2-7; D call uncertain. The CDR3 covers 11 residues. CDR1 is ENHRY, CDR2 SYGVKD, per germline. V lost 0 bases to trimming and J lost 7 bases, with 4 bases between them. The CDR3 DNA sequence: TGTGCCATCAGTGAGTCAGGGGAGCAGTACTTC. Translating it yields CAISESGEQYF.

V gene TRBV27 combines with J gene TRBJ2-5; D is perhaps TRBD1 or TRBD2 (5 bases each). Trimming removed 3 bases from V and 7 bases from J, with 12 bases in between. Per germline, CDR1 MNHEY and CDR2 SMNVEV (reference sequence). CDR3 length equals 13 residues. CDR3 sequence (DNA): TGTGCCAGCAGTTTTGGGGATGGGGGGACCCAGTACTTC. Translating gives CASSFGDGGTQYF.

The J gene is TRBJ1-5, the V gene TRBV2; D not certain. Per the germline V gene, CDR1 is SNHLY and CDR2 is FYNNEI. Deletions cut 8 bases from V and 2 bases from J, with 10 bases between. The CDR3 spans 13 residues. CDR3: CASAPWGNQPQHF. CDR3 sequence (DNA): TGTGCCAGCGCCCCCTGGGGCAATCAGCCCCAGCATTTT.

The chain carries TRBV7-9 and TRBJ1-3; D is possibly TRBD1 (5 bases). Germline CDR1 is SEHNR and CDR2 is FQNEAQ (reference sequence). The CDR3 is 18 residues long. V shed 0 bases and J shed 0 bases, with 15 bases lying between them. The CDR3 region is CASSLAPREGLSGNTIYF. DNA of the CDR3: TGTGCCAGCAGCTTAGCCCCCAGGGAAGGACTCTCTGGAAACACCATATATTTT. Filled out from reference TRBV7-9 and TRBJ1-3, the complete variable domain reads DTGVSQNPRHKITKRGQNVTFRCDPISEHNRLYWYRQTLGQGPEFLTYFQNEAQLEKSRLLSDRFSAERPKGSFSTLEIQRTEQGDSAMYLCASSLAPREGLSGNTIYFGEGSWLTVV.

The genes are TRBV6-5 and TRBJ1-1, with D unresolved. This CDR3 is built from 13 residues. V was pared by 4 bases and J by 11 bases, with 17 bases between. The germline CDR1 and CDR2 sequences are MNHEY and SVGAGI. CDR3 in DNA: TGTGCCAGCAGTTCTCCGAATGCGGGCACGGCTTTCTTT. Protein: CASSSPNAGTAFF.

This chain joins TRBV20-1 and TRBJ2-5; no clear D gene. This CDR3 is built from 10 residues. V lost 4 bases and J lost 7, with 7 bases in between. Per the germline V gene, CDR1 is DFQATT and CDR2 is SNEGSKA (reference sequence). In DNA form, the CDR3 reads TGCAGTGCTAAACCAGGGACCCAGTACTTC. Translating gives CSAKPGTQYF.

The rearrangement links TRBV27 to TRBJ2-7; the D is unclear. V was shortened by 3 bases and J by 6 bases, with 12 bases between the two germline ends. CDR1 is MNHEY, CDR2 SMNVEV, per germline (reference sequence). This CDR3 comprises 13 residues. CDR3 sequence reads: CASSFRPSAEQYF. In DNA form, the CDR3 reads TGTGCCAGCAGTTTTCGGCCTTCGGCCGAGCAGTACTTC.

For the CDR3, the DNA is TGTGCCAGCAGCCGAACGGGTGGACAGGAGAACACTGAAGCTTTCTTT. It is translated as CASSRTGGQENTEAFF. The rearrangement links TRBV7-9 to TRBJ1-1; TRBD1 matches 7 bases. The CDR3 extends over 16 amino acids. V lost 5 bases to trimming and J lost 1 base; unmatched junction nucleotides: 10. Germline lookup yields CDR1 SEHNR and CDR2 FQNEAQ (reference sequence).

This rearrangement joins TRBV7-8 to TRBJ1-6; D not resolved. Germline CDR1 is SGHVS and CDR2 is FQNEAQ. V lost 3 bases and J lost 8, with 26 bases in between. The CDR3 is 19 residues long. CDR3 sequence reads: CASSLVRATTPVGDSPLHF. The DNA for the CDR3 is TGTGCCAGCAGCTTGGTTAGGGCGACCACCCCTGTTGGCGATTCACCCCTCCACTTT. Using reference TRBV7-8 and TRBJ1-6 for the parts outside the CDR3, the full variable domain is GAGVSQSPRYKVAKRGQDVALRCDPISGHVSLFWYQQALGQGPEFLTYFQNEAQLDKSGLPSDRFFAERPEGSVSTLKIQRTQQEDSAVYLCASSLVRATTPVGDSPLHFGNGTRLTVT.

The J gene is TRBJ1-1, the V gene TRBV29-1; D unclear. CDR1 is SQVTM, CDR2 ANQGSEA, per germline. This CDR3 spans 10 amino acids. V was cut by 4 bases and J by 3 bases, with 3 bases left in between. CDR3 amino acids: CSVGDTEAFF. CDR3 DNA: TGCAGCGTTGGGGACACTGAAGCTTTCTTT.

As concerns this clone: A far more abundant clone sits one base away, making this likely a read error. The chain carries TRBV27 and TRBJ2-7, with 14 bases matching TRBD2. The CDR3 is 15 residues long. V dropped 6 bases and J dropped 7; count of bases not matched to a gene: 8. Germline lookup yields CDR1 MNHEY and CDR2 SMNVEV (reference sequence). The CDR3 DNA follows: TGTGCCAGCAGCTTGGGACTAGCGGGGGCGGGGGAGCAGTACTTC. Protein product: CASSLGLAGAGEQYF.

This chain uses TRBV19 with TRBJ2-5, with 7 positions matching TRBD1. The CDR3 spans 15 residues. Germline loops: CDR1 LNHDA, CDR2 SQIVND (reference sequence). After removal of 2 bases from V and 5 bases from J, the junction contained 8 bases not matched to a gene. The DNA for the CDR3 is TGTGCCAGTAGTATATGGCCCGAGACAGGGGAGACCCAGTACTTC. Its translation is CASSIWPETGETQYF.